This section outlines one TCR beta chain sequence together with its context. Its antigen is unidentified. This sample was included in a study of vaccination and CD4 T cells after COVID-19. Documented treatment: 10-day PBMC culture with coronavirus spike peptide pools or control peptides (ViraFEST assay). Scientists separated out CD4+ T cells through negative selection following 10 days in culture. Researchers used the Oncomine TCR Beta short-read assay to sequence DNA from cultured CD4+ T cells. In TCRdb, the PCR reads were re-called with MiXCR into one record per CDR3 protein. The sample yields thousands of distinct CDR3 sequences, approximately 64% seen once. Germline V gives CDR1 DFQATT, CDR2 SNEGSKA (reference sequence). V lost 1 base, J lost 5 bases, and 11 bases lay in between. CDR3 length equals 13 residues.

The clonotype comes from a human donor who had recovered from COVID-19. Specimen: CD4+ T cells from blood, cultured in vitro. The chain uses TRBV20-1 and TRBJ1-1, with D perhaps matching TRBD1 (6 bases). CDR3 nucleotides: TGCAGTGCTAGAGGAGGGGGAGGGACTGAAGCTTTCTTT. As protein: CSARGGGGTEAFF.